This T cell receptor (beta chain) came from a study of identical twins. Study-wide points: Fewer insertions were carried by abundant cord blood beta clonotypes, but none was seen in memory repertoires.

One entry per CDR3 protein, called by TCRdb with MiXCR from the 5' RACE reads. Here the sample spans roughly 570,000 distinct CDR3 sequences, more than 9% being singletons. With respect to this clonotype: Antigen unknown.

Separately, the same data were catalogued under a study of yellow fever vaccine responses in identical twins.

This receptor was taken from a woman aged 18-29 years in good health. The source material was PBMCs.

The CDR3 DNA reads TGTGCCAGCAGCCGGGGTCTTTCTAGGGGCGAGCAGTACTTC. Its protein product is CASSRGLSRGEQYF. The chain links TRBV7-8 to TRBJ2-7, with D perhaps given as TRBD1 or TRBD2 (5 bases each). With 5 bases removed from V and 6 bases from J, the gap between germline ends came to 17 bases. Germline V gene data show CDR1 as SGHVS and CDR2 as FQNEAQ. The CDR3 is 14 amino acids. Full variable domain (missing parts from reference TRBV7-8 and TRBJ2-7): GAGVSQSPRYKVAKRGQDVALRCDPISGHVSLFWYQQALGQGPEFLTYFQNEAQLDKSGLPSDRFFAERPEGSVSTLKIQRTQQEDSAVYLCASSRGLSRGEQYFGPGTRLTVT.